This passage covers 11 T cell receptor beta chains from one sample sequenced in a study of blood T cell repertoires in COVID-19. Sequenced by immunoSEQ multiplex PCR; TCRdb stores in-frame clones only, minus some. Here the sample spans some 200,000 clones, 83% being singletons. Sequencing used peripheral blood. The receptors shown here come from a woman in her 40s with acute or convalescent COVID-19.

V and J are TRBV5-6 and TRBJ2-3, with D possibly being TRBD1 (5 bases). CDR1 is SGHDT and CDR2 is YYEEEE in the germline V gene. V lost 3 bases and J lost 3, with 17 bases in between. CDR3 size: 16 residues. CDR3 sequence: CASSSPLWGRTDTQYF. CDR3 DNA: TGTGCCAGCAGCTCCCCCCTTTGGGGCCGTACAGATACGCAGTATTTT. The whole variable domain, remainder taken from reference TRBV5-6 and TRBJ2-3, is DAGVTQSPTHLIKTRGQQVTLRCSPKSGHDTVSWYQQALGQGPQFIFQYYEEEERQRGNFPDRFSGHQFPNYSSELNVNALLLGDSALYLCASSSPLWGRTDTQYFGPGTRLTVL.

The CDR3 sequence is CASSPSAGTKGKTQYF. Here the CDR3 DNA reads TGTGCCAGCAGCCCTTCTGCCGGGACTAAGGGGAAGACCCAGTACTTC. The rearrangement links TRBV9 to TRBJ2-5, with 7 bases fitting TRBD2. V was clipped by 4 bases and J by 6 bases; unmatched bases: 15. There are 16 residues in the CDR3. The germline V gene encodes CDR1 SGDLS and CDR2 YYNGEE.

The V call is TRBV9, the J call TRBJ2-7; 8 nucleotides align to TRBD2. The germline gives CDR1 SGDLS, CDR2 YYNGEE. After removal of 1 base from V and 0 bases from J, the junction contained 12 bases not matched to a gene. This CDR3 has 18 amino acids. CDR3 loop: CASSVRPSGGAPSYEQYF. CDR3 sequence (DNA): TGTGCCAGCAGCGTAAGGCCCTCGGGGGGGGCCCCCTCCTACGAGCAGTACTTC. Supplemented by reference TRBV9 and TRBJ2-7, the full variable domain reads DSGVTQTPKHLITATGQRVTLRCSPRSGDLSVYWYQQSLDQGLQFLIQYYNGEERAKGNILERFSAQQFPDLHSELNLSSLELGDSALYFCASSVRPSGGAPSYEQYFGPGTRLTVT.

The rearrangement uses TRBV5-1 and TRBJ1-6, with 11 bases matching TRBD1. Germline CDR1 SGHRS, CDR2 YFSETQ. The CDR3 is made up of 16 amino acids. The J segment lost 7 bases and the V segment lost 2 bases, leaving 5 bases of the junction unmatched. CDR3 bases: TGCGCCAGCAGCTTCGGACAGGGGGCAGGAAATTCACCCCTCCACTTT. It encodes CASSFGQGAGNSPLHF.

This clone was seen more than once but under ten times. The chain employs TRBV5-1 and TRBJ1-6; 8 bases agree with TRBD1. CDR3 length: 15 residues. CDR1 SGHRS and CDR2 YFSETQ come from the germline V gene. With 0 bases clipped from V and 10 bases from J, the junction kept 6 bases outside the gene matches. DNA for the CDR3: TGCGCCAGCAGCTTGGTATTAGGGACAGGATCACCCCTCCACTTT. This sequence encodes CASSLVLGTGSPLHF. The full variable domain, in which reference TRBV5-1 and TRBJ1-6 provide the parts outside the CDR3, is KAGVTQTPRYLIKTRGQQVTLSCSPISGHRSVSWYQQTPGQGLQFLFEYFSETQRNKGNFPGRFSGRQFSNSRSEMNVSTLELGDSALYLCASSLVLGTGSPLHFGNGTRLTVT.

J is TRBJ2-3 and V is TRBV4-2; TRBD2 aligns across 12 bases. The V gene's germline CDR1 is LGHNA and CDR2 YNFKEQ. V lost 4 bases, J lost 4 bases, and 6 bases stayed unmatched. CDR3 size: 16 residues. CDR3 nucleotide sequence: TGTGCCAGCAGCCCCTTGACTAGCGGGAGAGCAGATACGCAGTATTTT. Translating it yields CASSPLTSGRADTQYF.

Only a few counts were recorded for this clone. The J gene is TRBJ1-6, the V gene TRBV27; unclear D gene. The CDR3 contains 12 residues. Germline V gene lookup returns CDR1 MNHEY and CDR2 SMNVEV (reference sequence). V was shortened by 6 bases and J by 7 bases, with 7 bases between the two germline ends. CDR3 nucleotides: TGTGCCAGCAGCCTACGCAATTCACCCCTCCACTTT. Translation: CASSLRNSPLHF.

The V call is TRBV7-2, the J call TRBJ1-2; 7 bases line up with TRBD1. The CDR3 spans 14 residues. Per germline, CDR1 SGHTA and CDR2 FQGNSA. Germline trimming cut 4 bases from V and 5 bases from J; bases unmatched to any gene: 7. CDR3 sequence reads: CASSSGDSWYGYTF. Here the CDR3 DNA reads TGTGCCAGCAGCTCCGGGGACAGCTGGTATGGCTACACCTTC.

In this sample, this clone turned up a few times. The rearrangement joins TRBV5-4 to TRBJ2-3; TRBD2 aligns across 7 bases. This CDR3 has 16 amino acids. Germline V lookup: CDR1 SGHNT, CDR2 YYREEE (reference sequence). V was pared by 2 bases and J by 3 bases, with 9 bases of the junction left unmatched. The CDR3 DNA reads as TGTGCCAGCAGCTTCGGCCGCGGGAGTGGAACAGATACGCAGTATTTT. This translates into CASSFGRGSGTDTQYF. Full variable domain (missing parts from reference TRBV5-4 and TRBJ2-3): ETGVTQSPTHLIKTRGQQVTLRCSSQSGHNTVSWYQQALGQGPQFIFQYYREEENGRGNFPPRFSGLQFPNYSSELNVNALELDDSALYLCASSFGRGSGTDTQYFGPGTRLTVL.

V usage is TRBV11-2 and J usage is TRBJ1-6; tentative D call: TRBD1 (6 bases). The CDR3 is made up of 14 amino acids. The germline gives CDR1 SGHAT, CDR2 FQNNGV. V lost 3 bases and J lost 10, with 13 bases in between. CDR3 amino acids: CASSLGGRQSPLHF. CDR3 in DNA: TGTGCCAGCAGCTTGGGGGGGCGACAATCACCCCTCCACTTT.

The chain links TRBV3-1 (or the pseudogene TRBV3-2) to TRBJ1-6; D unresolved. V gave up 0 bases and J gave up 9 bases, with 12 bases separating them. CDR1 is LGHDT, CDR2 YNNKEL, per germline (reference sequence). The CDR3 runs to 15 residues. The CDR3 nucleotides are TGTGCCAGCAGCCAAGAAATTAGTTCGGTTTCACCCCTCCACTTT. This codes for CASSQEISSVSPLHF.